Listed here are 26 T cell receptor beta chains from one sample, sequenced in a study of blood T cell repertoires in COVID-19. Clones were read by immunoSEQ multiplex PCR, and TCRdb kept only the in-frame ones, dropping some. The data show some 150,000 clones, more than 60% seen once. The specimen sequenced was peripheral blood. These receptors all come from a woman aged 45-65 years with active or convalescent COVID-19.

The V gene is TRBV4-2, the J gene TRBJ2-3, with 7 bases matching TRBD2. The CDR3 extends over 14 amino acids. V was clipped by 3 bases and J by 4 bases; unmatched bases: 4. Germline loops: CDR1 LGHNA, CDR2 YNFKEQ. The CDR3 spells CASSQGDYSDTQYF. CDR3 bases: TGTGCCAGCAGCCAGGGGGACTACTCAGATACGCAGTATTTT.

V usage is TRBV29-1 and J usage is TRBJ2-5, with 8 bases identical to TRBD2. CDR3 size: 15 residues. After removal of 4 bases from V and 1 base from J, the junction contained 8 bases not matched to a gene. The germline CDR1 and CDR2 sequences are SQVTM and ANQGSEA. CDR3 region: CSVAIAGGPQETQYF. DNA for the CDR3: TGCAGCGTTGCGATTGCGGGGGGTCCCCAAGAGACCCAGTACTTC.

The chain combines TRBV6-5 with TRBJ1-1; a weak D match, TRBD1 (5 bases). The length of the CDR3 is 12 residues. Germline CDR1 and CDR2: MNHEY and SVGAGI. The V end was cut by 5 bases, the J end by 10 bases, with 14 bases between. CDR3 DNA: TGTGCCAGCAGTCAACATGGAAGGGGAGCTTTCTTT. It encodes CASSQHGRGAFF.

This clone has only a few counts. The rearrangement uses TRBV7-6 and TRBJ2-1; possibly TRBD1 for D (6 bases). From germline, CDR1 is SGHVS and CDR2 FNYEAQ. Trimming took off 1 base at V and 9 bases at J, with 16 bases between the two ends. The CDR3 is 15 amino acids. CDR3 DNA: TGTGCCAGCAGCTTAGAACAGGGTAAATGGGCTGAGCAGTTCTTC. Its translation: CASSLEQGKWAEQFF.

The chain recombines TRBV9 with TRBJ2-5; the match to TRBD1 covers 12 bases. Trimming took 3 bases from V and 4 from J; bases not matched to a gene: 7. CDR3 length: 16 amino acids. Per the germline V gene, CDR1 is SGDLS and CDR2 is YYNGEE. The CDR3 sequence: CASSAGTGGGGETQYF. CDR3 nucleotides: TGTGCCAGCAGCGCCGGGACAGGGGGCGGTGGAGAGACCCAGTACTTC.

The V call is TRBV15, the J call TRBJ1-2, with D unclear. The CDR3 contains 14 residues. V dropped 1 base and J dropped 3 bases, with 9 bases sitting between them. Germline lookup yields CDR1 LNHNV and CDR2 YYDKDF (reference sequence). This chain's CDR3 is CATSRGANDYGYTF. Here the CDR3 DNA reads TGTGCCACCAGCAGAGGGGCTAATGACTATGGCTACACCTTC.

The rearrangement links TRBV9 to TRBJ2-5; TRBD1 matches 7 bases. V gave up 1 base and J gave up 1 base; unmatched junction bases: 4. CDR3 length: 15 amino acids. Germline lookup yields CDR1 SGDLS and CDR2 YYNGEE. The CDR3 protein is CASSVLAGGQETQYF. For the CDR3, the DNA is TGTGCCAGCAGCGTACTGGCAGGGGGCCAAGAGACCCAGTACTTC.

The chain combines TRBV7-3 with TRBJ2-1; D gene unclear. Per germline, CDR1 SGHTA and CDR2 FQGTGA. The CDR3 loop spans 16 amino acids. V gave up 2 bases and J gave up 0 bases, with 11 bases separating them. This chain's CDR3 is CASSLLPLSSYNEQFF. The CDR3 DNA reads as TGTGCCAGCAGCTTACTTCCGTTGAGCTCCTACAATGAGCAGTTCTTC.

Concerning this clone itself: No DNA is shown, since the ends of the CDR3 on it are uncertain; the CDR3 is the one TCRdb lists. The identical CDR3 is also encoded by other nucleotide sequences in the sample. The J gene is TRBJ2-2, the V gene TRBV9; TRBD2, the table's D call, was not compared with the DNA. CDR1 is SGDLS and CDR2 is YYNGEE in the germline V gene. The CDR3 is 13 amino acids in total, end residues counted. The CDR3 is CASSPRRAGELFF.

This chain uses TRBV10-3 with TRBJ2-7; D is perhaps TRBD1 (5 bases). The CDR3 has 13 amino acids. The germline V gene has CDR1 ENHRY and CDR2 SYGVKD. The V end was cut by 6 bases, the J end by 3 bases, with 12 bases between. In DNA form, the CDR3 reads TGTGCCATCAGCGGAGCAGGGATCTACGAGCAGTACTTC. Its translation: CAISGAGIYEQYF.

The V and J genes are TRBV4-3 and TRBJ2-7; 7 bases map to TRBD1. This CDR3 is built from 13 residues. V dropped 4 bases and J dropped 0; count of bases not matched to a gene: 0. The germline V gene has CDR1 LGHNA and CDR2 YSLEER. This CDR3 reads CASSRDSSYEQYF. The CDR3 nucleotides are TGCGCCAGCAGCCGGGACAGCTCCTACGAGCAGTACTTC.

The V and J genes are TRBV3-1 (or the pseudogene TRBV3-2) and TRBJ2-4, with 12 nucleotides matching TRBD2. V lost 2 bases to trimming and J lost 2 bases; unmatched junction nucleotides: 1. This CDR3 is built from 16 residues. Per germline, CDR1 LGHDT and CDR2 YNNKEL (reference sequence). For the CDR3, the DNA is TGTGCCAGCAGCCAACTAGCGGGGGGGCCCAAAAACATTCAGTACTTC. Protein sequence: CASSQLAGGPKNIQYF.

The chain couples TRBV11-3 to TRBJ2-3, with TRBD2 identical over 9 bases. Trimming removed 3 bases from V and 5 bases from J; junction bases left unmatched: 9. CDR1 and CDR2 from the germline V gene are SGHNT and YENEEA. The CDR3 is made up of 16 amino acids. In DNA, the CDR3 is TGTGCCAGCAGCTTGTCCGGGCGGGGGGGCATAGATACGCAGTATTTT. It yields the protein CASSLSGRGGIDTQYF. Together with reference TRBV11-3 and TRBJ2-3, the CDR3 gives the full variable domain: EAGVVQSPRYKIIEKKQPVAFWCNPISGHNTLYWYLQNLGQGPELLIRYENEEAVDDSQLPKDRFSAERLKGVDSTLKIQPAELGDSAVYLCASSLSGRGGIDTQYFGPGTRLTVL.

The rearrangement joins TRBV7-2 to TRBJ2-2; no reliable D call. This CDR3 has 16 residues. Germline assignment: CDR1 SGHTA and CDR2 FQGNSA. V was clipped by 4 bases and J by 0 bases, with 12 bases between them. CDR3 loop: CASSSRGPANTGELFF. The CDR3 coding sequence is TGTGCCAGCAGCTCCCGTGGGCCCGCGAACACCGGGGAGCTGTTTTTT.

The rearrangement joins TRBV11-3 to TRBJ2-7, with a tentative D call TRBD2 (6 bases). Germline CDR1 and CDR2: SGHNT and YENEEA. The CDR3 covers 14 residues. V lost 5 bases and J 5 bases, leaving 16 bases between the germline ends. This chain's CDR3 is CASSPGRASDEQYF. CDR3 nucleotide sequence: TGTGCCAGCAGCCCTGGCCGGGCTAGCGACGAGCAGTACTTC.

This clone was found a few times. V is TRBV6-5 and J is TRBJ1-2, with D uncertain. CDR3 length: 15 amino acids. Trimming pared 2 bases from V and 0 bases from J, leaving 10 bases between. Germline V gene sequence: CDR1 MNHEY, CDR2 SVGAGI. The DNA for the CDR3 is TGTGCCAGCAGTTACGACGGGAGAGCTAACTATGGCTACACCTTC. Translating gives CASSYDGRANYGYTF.

The CDR3, as DNA: TGTGCCAGCAGCCAAGATGCCAGGGGAAATGGCTACACCTTC. Protein: CASSQDARGNGYTF. The chain uses TRBV3-1 (or the pseudogene TRBV3-2) and TRBJ1-2; D is perhaps TRBD1 (6 bases). Germline loops: CDR1 LGHDT, CDR2 YNNKEL (reference sequence). V lost 0 bases and J 6 bases, leaving 11 bases between the germline ends. The CDR3 runs 14 residues.

The chain has TRBV6-6 and TRBJ1-1; TRBD1 matches at 7 bases. Germline V gene lookup returns CDR1 MNHNY and CDR2 SVGAGI (reference sequence). The CDR3 loop spans 13 amino acids. V lost 6 bases to trimming and J lost 8 bases; unmatched junction nucleotides: 9. Written as DNA, the CDR3 is TGTGCCAGCAGACGCTGGGACAGACTCGAAGCTTTCTTT. Its protein product is CASRRWDRLEAFF.

The chain combines TRBV19 with TRBJ1-2; perhaps TRBD1 as D (5 bases). Germline V gene sequence: CDR1 LNHDA, CDR2 SQIVND (reference sequence). CDR3 size: 14 residues. The V end was cut by 9 bases, the J end by 1 base, with 15 bases between. CDR3 nucleotides: TGTGCCAGCACAAGACAGATTCTTAACTATGGCTACACCTTC. It encodes CASTRQILNYGYTF.

J is TRBJ2-2 and V is TRBV6-5, with 8 nucleotides matching TRBD2. J lost 3 bases, V lost 6 bases, and 6 bases had no gene match. The CDR3 has 15 residues. The germline CDR1 and CDR2 sequences are MNHEY and SVGAGI. The CDR3 sequence is CASRPGGADTGELFF. DNA of the CDR3: TGTGCCAGCAGACCCGGGGGGGCCGACACCGGGGAGCTGTTTTTT.

This clone was counted a single time. J is TRBJ2-7 and V is TRBV24-1; 9 positions agree with TRBD2. Germline loops: CDR1 KGHDR, CDR2 SFDVKD. CDR3 length: 13 amino acids. V lost 9 bases and J lost 1; bases outside the gene matches: 3. The CDR3 coding sequence is TGTGCCACCCAGGGACTAGCTTCCTACGAGCAGTACTTC. This codes for CATQGLASYEQYF.

The chain has TRBV30 and TRBJ2-2, with D tentatively TRBD2 (6 bases). Trimming took off 0 bases at V and 4 bases at J, with 9 bases between the two ends. Germline V lookup: CDR1 GTSNPN, CDR2 SVGIG (reference sequence). This CDR3 contains 14 residues. CDR3 amino acids: CAWSVTGGTGELFF. CDR3 nucleotides: TGTGCCTGGAGTGTGACCGGGGGCACCGGGGAGCTGTTTTTT.

The chain recombines TRBV6-2 or TRBV6-3 with TRBJ2-1; D remains ambiguous. Germline assignment: CDR1 MNHEY and CDR2 SVGEGT. The germline V and J ends were trimmed by 6 bases and 6 bases, with 15 bases remaining between them. The CDR3 spans 14 residues. The DNA of the CDR3 is TGTGCCAGCAGCCCCTTTTACGGAGCCAATGAGCAGTTCTTC. This codes for CASSPFYGANEQFF.

The chain couples TRBV7-2 to TRBJ2-2; tentative D call: TRBD1 (6 bases). In germline, CDR1 is SGHTA, CDR2 FQGNSA. The CDR3 has 15 amino acids. V was clipped by 5 bases and J by 3 bases, with 13 bases between them. CDR3 protein: CASSPSQGYTGELFF. As DNA, the CDR3 is TGTGCCAGCAGCCCATCCCAGGGGTACACCGGGGAGCTGTTTTTT.

The chain employs TRBV5-1 and TRBJ2-3; maybe TRBD1 (6 bases). Germline CDR1 and CDR2: SGHRS and YFSETQ. The CDR3 loop spans 16 amino acids. V was trimmed by 4 bases and J by 2 bases, leaving 17 bases between them. In DNA form, the CDR3 reads TGCGCCAGCAGCGCCTACAACAGGGAGAACACAGATACGCAGTATTTT. Translating it yields CASSAYNRENTDTQYF. Looking up the rest from reference TRBV5-1 and TRBJ2-3 gives the full variable domain: KAGVTQTPRYLIKTRGQQVTLSCSPISGHRSVSWYQQTPGQGLQFLFEYFSETQRNKGNFPGRFSGRQFSNSRSEMNVSTLELGDSALYLCASSAYNRENTDTQYFGPGTRLTVL.

The V and J genes are TRBV4-3 and TRBJ1-5; D is unclear. CDR3 length: 15 residues. Germline V lookup: CDR1 LGHNA, CDR2 YSLEER. V gave up 0 bases and J gave up 4 bases, with 10 bases separating them. This CDR3 reads CASSQDRGENQPQHF. The CDR3 bases are TGCGCCAGCAGCCAAGATCGGGGTGAAAATCAGCCCCAGCATTTT.